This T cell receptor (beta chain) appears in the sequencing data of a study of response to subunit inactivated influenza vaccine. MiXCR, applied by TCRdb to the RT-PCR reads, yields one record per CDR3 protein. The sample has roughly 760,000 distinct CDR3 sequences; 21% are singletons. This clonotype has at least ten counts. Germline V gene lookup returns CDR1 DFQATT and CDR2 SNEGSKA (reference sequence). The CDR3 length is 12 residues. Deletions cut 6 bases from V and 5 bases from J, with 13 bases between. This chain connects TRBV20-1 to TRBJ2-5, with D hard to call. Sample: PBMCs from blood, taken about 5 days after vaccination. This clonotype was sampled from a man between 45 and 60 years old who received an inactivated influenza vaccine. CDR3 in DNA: TGCAGTGCCCAGCCCCCTGGGGAGACCCAGTACTTC. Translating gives CSAQPPGETQYF.